Listed here are 27 T cell receptor beta chains from one sample, sequenced in a study of shared clonotypes between healthy human individuals. TCRdb's table, derived via immunoSEQ multiplex PCR, lists solely in-frame clones and lacks some. The repertoire includes approximately 2.5 million clones, approximately 93% of them detected once, and around 0.37% sits in the top ten. Sequenced sample: naive CD4+ T cells from PBMCs. Subset: CD45RA+ positively selected. The receptors come from a man younger than 35 in good health. Some clones in this sample may be carry-over from other donors' samples.

CDR3 sequence reads: CAISESDRGQAFF. The DNA for the CDR3 is TGTGCCATCAGTGAGAGTGACAGGGGGCAAGCTTTCTTT. The chain employs TRBV10-3 and TRBJ1-1, with 10 bases matching TRBD1. The germline gives CDR1 ENHRY, CDR2 SYGVKD. V lost 2 bases and J lost 9; bases outside the gene matches: 3. The CDR3 is 13 residues long.

V gene TRBV5-1 combines with J gene TRBJ1-4; TRBD1 might be the D (6 bases). The germline gives CDR1 SGHRS, CDR2 YFSETQ. The CDR3 extends over 16 amino acids. Trimming cost V 4 bases and J 8 bases, with 21 bases left between them. The CDR3 DNA reads as TGCGCCAGCAGCACCACTCCAGGGGTAGGTCGAGAAAAACTGTTTTTT. It yields the protein CASSTTPGVGREKLFF.

The chain links TRBV5-1 to TRBJ1-1; a weak D match, TRBD1 (5 bases). Germline-derived CDR1 and CDR2 are SGHRS and YFSETQ. The V end was cut by 4 bases, the J end by 1 base, with 11 bases between. The CDR3 extends over 14 amino acids. CDR3 in amino acids: CASSLRDQNTEAFF. The CDR3 DNA is TGCGCCAGCAGCCTCCGGGACCAGAACACTGAAGCTTTCTTT.

The rearrangement uses TRBV11-3 and TRBJ2-1; D call uncertain. V was trimmed by 1 base and J by 7 bases, leaving 14 bases between them. The CDR3 runs to 15 residues. Looked up from germline, CDR1 is SGHNT and CDR2 is YENEEA. The CDR3 nucleotides are TGTGCCAGCAGCTTAGGGGTGGGGAATGGAAATGAGCAGTTCTTC. It yields the protein CASSLGVGNGNEQFF.

In this sample, this clone turned up once. The V and J genes are TRBV2 and TRBJ2-2; D gene uncertain. The V end was cut by 6 bases, the J end by 2 bases, with 10 bases between. CDR1 is SNHLY, CDR2 FYNNEI, per germline. The CDR3 runs 14 residues. CDR3 DNA: TGTGCCAGCAGCCCTCAGCTAAACACCGGGGAGCTGTTTTTT. It encodes CASSPQLNTGELFF.

The chain is built from TRBV7-2 and TRBJ1-1; TRBD1 is a possible D gene (6 bases). Germline V gene lookup returns CDR1 SGHTA and CDR2 FQGNSA. This CDR3 has 15 residues. Trimming cost V 1 base and J 1 base, with 10 bases left between them. The CDR3, as DNA: TGTGCCAGCAGCTTAGTTGGACAGCGGAACACTGAAGCTTTCTTT. Its protein product is CASSLVGQRNTEAFF.

The chain links TRBV6-1 to TRBJ2-1; D unresolved. V was clipped by 3 bases and J by 8 bases, with 11 bases between them. CDR1 and CDR2 from the germline V gene are MNHNS and SASEGT. The CDR3 has 13 residues. CDR3 residues: CASSESLAYEQFF. The CDR3 DNA sequence: TGTGCCAGCAGTGAGAGTCTGGCCTATGAGCAGTTCTTC.

The chain has TRBV7-3 and TRBJ2-1; D may be TRBD2 (5 bases). The CDR3 length is 14 residues. Trimming left V 5 bases short and J 7 bases short, with 15 bases between. The germline V gene has CDR1 SGHTA and CDR2 FQGTGA. The CDR3 loop is CASSRSRDFNEQFF. In DNA, the CDR3 is TGTGCCAGCAGCCGATCCCGGGATTTTAATGAGCAGTTCTTC. The full variable domain, its missing parts supplied by reference TRBV7-3 and TRBJ2-1, is GAGVSQTPSNKVTEKGKYVELRCDPISGHTALYWYRQSLGQGPEFLIYFQGTGAADDSGLPNDRFFAVRPEGSVSTLKIQRTERGDSAVYLCASSRSRDFNEQFFGPGTRLTVL.

The J gene is TRBJ2-7, the V gene TRBV7-3, with 10 positions matching TRBD2. The CDR3 is 15 amino acids. Trimming at V came to 2 bases and at J to 3 bases, leaving 4 bases not matched to a gene. Germline CDR1 is SGHTA and CDR2 is FQGTGA. The DNA for the CDR3 is TGTGCCAGCAGCTTAGTCCCTAGCGGGAGCTACGAGCAGTACTTC. It yields the protein CASSLVPSGSYEQYF. The whole variable domain, filled in from reference TRBV7-3 and TRBJ2-7, reads GAGVSQTPSNKVTEKGKYVELRCDPISGHTALYWYRQSLGQGPEFLIYFQGTGAADDSGLPNDRFFAVRPEGSVSTLKIQRTERGDSAVYLCASSLVPSGSYEQYFGPGTRLTVT.

The chain carries TRBV19 and TRBJ2-1, with 14 bases matching TRBD2. The CDR3 length is 19 residues. CDR1 and CDR2 from the germline V gene are LNHDA and SQIVND (reference sequence). V lost 5 bases to trimming and J lost 1 base; unmatched junction nucleotides: 10. The CDR3 sequence is CASSLRHGTSGSSYNEQFF. CDR3 in DNA: TGTGCCAGTAGTTTACGCCACGGGACTAGCGGGAGTTCCTACAATGAGCAGTTCTTC.

This clone appeared once. Other DNA variants within this sample encode the same CDR3. The V call is TRBV6-1, the J call TRBJ1-5; no definite D call. V was clipped by 3 bases and J by 11 bases, with 5 bases between them. The germline V gene encodes CDR1 MNHNS and CDR2 SASEGT. The CDR3 sequence is 10 residues long. The CDR3 region has the DNA TGTGCCAGCAGTGAGCGGTCCCAGCATTTT. Residues: CASSERSQHF.

The J gene is TRBJ2-1, the V gene TRBV5-1, with D uncertain. The germline gives CDR1 SGHRS, CDR2 YFSETQ. The CDR3 extends over 15 amino acids. Trimming removed 4 bases from V and 4 bases from J, with 15 bases in between. The CDR3 DNA is TGCGCCAGCAGCCAAGTCCCAAAGGCGTACAATGAGCAGTTCTTC. Encoded protein: CASSQVPKAYNEQFF. The entire variable domain, with the rest obtained from reference TRBV5-1 and TRBJ2-1, is as follows: KAGVTQTPRYLIKTRGQQVTLSCSPISGHRSVSWYQQTPGQGLQFLFEYFSETQRNKGNFPGRFSGRQFSNSRSEMNVSTLELGDSALYLCASSQVPKAYNEQFFGPGTRLTVL.

The V and J genes are TRBV5-1 and TRBJ2-3; no reliable D call. The CDR3 sequence is 15 residues long. Germline loops: CDR1 SGHRS, CDR2 YFSETQ. V gave up 2 bases and J gave up 6 bases, with 16 bases separating them. The CDR3 sequence: CASSFSRALADTQYF. The CDR3 DNA reads TGCGCCAGCAGCTTTAGTAGAGCCCTCGCGGATACGCAGTATTTT.

The chain recombines TRBV6-5 with TRBJ1-5, with D possibly TRBD1 on 6 matching bases. Germline CDR1 and CDR2: MNHEY and SVGAGI. The CDR3 has 13 amino acids. The ends were cut back, 4 bases at V and 4 bases at J, with 8 bases in the middle. The CDR3 DNA sequence: TGTGCCAGCAGTTTGGACAGAAATCAGCCCCAGCATTTT. Its protein is CASSLDRNQPQHF.

The chain recombines TRBV2 with TRBJ1-6, with 9 bases that match TRBD1. V lost 6 bases and J lost 7; bases outside the gene matches: 4. Germline-derived CDR1 and CDR2 are SNHLY and FYNNEI. There are 14 residues in the CDR3. This CDR3 reads CASSADRGNSPLHF. The DNA for the CDR3 is TGTGCCAGCAGCGCGGACAGGGGAAATTCACCCCTCCACTTT.

In this sample, this clone turned up once. The chain recombines TRBV5-1 with TRBJ2-3, with a tentative D call TRBD1 (5 bases). Germline CDR1 SGHRS, CDR2 YFSETQ. This CDR3 comprises 15 residues. Trimming took off 4 bases at V and 3 bases at J, with 15 bases between the two ends. CDR3 protein: CASSPTVPETDTQYF. Here the CDR3 DNA reads TGCGCCAGCAGCCCGACAGTTCCCGAAACAGATACGCAGTATTTT.

V gene TRBV7-2 combines with J gene TRBJ2-1; a weak D match, TRBD2 (7 bases). Germline loops: CDR1 SGHTA, CDR2 FQGNSA. V shed 3 bases and J shed 4 bases, with 22 bases lying between them. This CDR3 has 18 residues. The CDR3 DNA reads TGTGCCAGCAGCTTCGCCCGACTAGCAGTTAGGGGGTACAATGAGCAGTTCTTC. Amino acid sequence: CASSFARLAVRGYNEQFF.

CDR3 DNA: TGCGCCAGCAGCCCGGCGGGGGACGGAGCGTACGAGCAGTACTTC. Encoded protein: CASSPAGDGAYEQYF. The chain carries TRBV10-1 and TRBJ2-5; 7 bases are a match to TRBD2. The last part of the DNA fits TRBJ2-7 better; the J call may be wrong. This CDR3 region has 15 residues. From germline, CDR1 is WNHNN and CDR2 SYGVQD (reference sequence).

The chain uses TRBV5-1 and TRBJ2-2, with 9 bases lining up with TRBD1. The CDR3 consists of 16 residues. Germline assignment: CDR1 SGHRS and CDR2 YFSETQ. V was clipped by 4 bases and J by 6 bases; unmatched bases: 10. The CDR3, as DNA: TGCGCCAGCAGCCCACCCCCGGGACAGGGCCCCGGGGAGCTGTTTTTT. Translating gives CASSPPPGQGPGELFF.

The rearrangement links TRBV5-4 to TRBJ2-3; D is unresolved. CDR1 SGHNT and CDR2 YYREEE come from the germline V gene (reference sequence). The CDR3 loop spans 13 amino acids. V shed 0 bases and J shed 6 bases, with 8 bases lying between them. CDR3 loop: CASSLGKWDTQYF. CDR3 bases: TGTGCCAGCAGCTTGGGGAAATGGGATACGCAGTATTTT. Using reference TRBV5-4 and TRBJ2-3 for the parts outside the CDR3, the full variable domain is ETGVTQSPTHLIKTRGQQVTLRCSSQSGHNTVSWYQQALGQGPQFIFQYYREEENGRGNFPPRFSGLQFPNYSSELNVNALELDDSALYLCASSLGKWDTQYFGPGTRLTVL.

This chain uses TRBV5-4 with TRBJ2-7; D not certain. The CDR3 sequence is 12 residues long. V lost 4 bases, J lost 6 bases, and 11 bases lay in between. Looked up from germline, CDR1 is SGHNT and CDR2 is YYREEE (reference sequence). The CDR3 here is CASSLHSSEQYF. The CDR3 bases are TGTGCCAGCAGCCTCCACAGTAGCGAGCAGTACTTC.

This rearrangement joins TRBV4-2 to TRBJ2-7; D is possibly TRBD1 (5 bases). The V end lost 0 bases, the J end lost 1 base, and 13 bases lay between the germline ends. This CDR3 region has 16 residues. Per the germline V gene, CDR1 is LGHNA and CDR2 is YNFKEQ. CDR3 sequence: CASSQDLTVKSYEQYF. CDR3 DNA: TGTGCCAGCAGCCAAGATTTGACAGTTAAGTCCTACGAGCAGTACTTC.

The chain recombines TRBV5-4 with TRBJ2-7, with 9 bases that match TRBD1. The germline V gene encodes CDR1 SGHNT and CDR2 YYREEE (reference sequence). The CDR3 is 14 amino acids. J gave up 3 bases and V 2 bases, and 3 bases lay outside the gene matches. The CDR3 spells CASSFGQGIYEQYF. In DNA form, the CDR3 reads TGTGCCAGCAGCTTCGGACAGGGGATCTACGAGCAGTACTTC.

About this clone itself: Other DNA sequences in the sample encode the same CDR3. V usage is TRBV5-4 and J usage is TRBJ2-7, with D unresolved. Trimming shortened V by 1 base and J by 0 bases, and 5 bases separated the two germline ends. The CDR3 consists of 13 residues. Germline values: CDR1 SGHNT, CDR2 YYREEE (reference sequence). Written as DNA, the CDR3 is TGTGCCAGCAGCTTGAGTTCCTCCTACGAGCAGTACTTC. Translated, it gives CASSLSSSYEQYF.

This clone was seen only a few times. The chain uses TRBV4-2 and TRBJ1-1, with 7 nucleotides matching TRBD1. The CDR3 is 13 residues long. CDR1 is LGHNA, CDR2 YNFKEQ, per germline. V trimming: 7 bases; J trimming: 4 bases; junction bases outside the gene matches: 6. The CDR3 nucleotides read TGTGCCAGCACCACCGACAGGGTCACTGAAGCTTTCTTT. Translating gives CASTTDRVTEAFF.

The chain is built from TRBV27 and TRBJ2-2; D could derive from TRBD1 or TRBD2 (5 bases each). Germline assignment: CDR1 MNHEY and CDR2 SMNVEV (reference sequence). V gave up 3 bases and J gave up 7 bases, with 15 bases separating them. The CDR3 spans 15 residues. The CDR3 sequence is CASSFWGSVGGELFF. DNA for the CDR3: TGTGCCAGCAGTTTTTGGGGGAGTGTTGGCGGGGAGCTGTTTTTT.

The CDR3 sequence: CASSGGQPSSYNSPLHF. CDR3 DNA: TGTGCCAGCAGCGGGGGACAGCCAAGCTCCTATAATTCACCCCTCCACTTT. The chain recombines TRBV5-4 with TRBJ1-6; 7 nucleotides match TRBD1. The germline V gene encodes CDR1 SGHNT and CDR2 YYREEE (reference sequence). This CDR3 is built from 17 residues. The V gene end was trimmed by 4 bases and the J gene end by 0 bases; junction bases not matched to a gene: 7.